The clone carrying this T cell receptor (beta chain) was counted between two and nine times. No antigen is known for it. The entry originates in a study of T cells in Graves' hyperthyroidism and ophthalmopathy. Study-wide background: Prior to any treatment, at the point of initial diagnosis, peripheral blood was collected. General observations from the study: Most thyroid clonotypes with frequency above 0.001 were detected in blood.

Diagnosis of hyperthyroidism was new in patients aged 18 to 65, and its duration was under 2 months. PBMCs stemmed from around 9.3 ml fresh peripheral blood. Regions amplified from RNA transcripts were the TCR beta CDR3 regions. Initially, a first-round RT-PCR of the TCR CDR3 employed the HTBI primer set. MiXCR, run by TCRdb on the multiplex PCR reads, gives a single entry per CDR3 protein. The data show fewer than 850,000 distinct CDR3 sequences, approximately 15% seen once. The receptor was isolated from a man aged 45-65 years with Graves' hyperthyroidism. The specimen was blood.

The CDR3 reads CAWSTLSAGLSYNEQFF. CDR3 nucleotide sequence: TGTGCCTGGAGCACTCTCTCCGCGGGACTCTCCTACAATGAGCAGTTCTTC. This chain connects TRBV30 to TRBJ2-1; weak D call: TRBD2 (6 bases). Germline-derived CDR1 and CDR2 are GTSNPN and SVGIG (reference sequence). The ends were cut back, 3 bases at V and 0 bases at J, with 18 bases in the middle. The CDR3 is 17 residues long.